This record covers a single T cell receptor (delta chain). Its binding antigen is unknown. TCRdb shows a much larger clone's protein in place of this DNA's translation, and the two differ at residue 10, likely through a read error; the protein shown is translated from the DNA. Libraries came from 5' RACE. RNA was extracted from 8,500 to 10,000 sorted cells per sample using the RNeasy Micro Kit. To build the libraries, template-switch reverse transcription was performed and then the CDR3gamma and CDR3delta regions were amplified by PCR. Amplicons were sequenced on an Illumina MiSeq with the V2 300 kit, and 150 bp paired-end reads were generated. As for the original processing: FastQC version 0.11.8 was used to check read quality. MiXCR version 3.0.3 was used to build CDR3 sequences by aligning reads to GenBank TRG or TRD reference genes. MiXCR ran with default parameters, except that TRDD assembly used 3 instead of 5 consecutive nucleotides. VDJtools version 1.2.1 with default settings was used for repertoire analyses, including normalized Shannon-Wiener diversity, clonotype tracking and multidimensional scaling. CDR3 sequences that were out of frame or contained stop codons were removed from analysis. TCRdb reprocessed the public data with the CATT caller; entries with the same nucleotide sequence were combined afterwards. TCRdb, not the authors, supplied the V and J calls. The sample includes fewer than 450 delta-chain clones, with 27% observed a single time. Approximately 60% of the sample comes from the top ten.

For this chain, trimming is 1 base at the V end and 4 bases at the J end, and the number of junction bases without a gene match is 16. From its cysteine to its phenylalanine, the CDR3 spans 18 amino acids. CDR3 DNA is the only sequence kept; it has 54 bases, read in frame from the first base. The germline V gene specifies GEAIGNYY as CDR1 and EKD as CDR2. The treatment or condition label, as the study defines it: microbial phosphoantigen (E)-4-hydroxy-3-methyl-but-2-enyl pyrophosphate, about 10 nM. After expansion, live CD3+ TCRgammadelta+ Vgamma9+ Vdelta2+ T cells were FACS-sorted on a FACS Aria III. PBMC were exposed to 9.5 to 10 nM HMBPP for one day and then washed three times before expansion. Cultures were expanded over about 13 days, and IL-2 was replenished every 3 to 4 days. After the one-day stimulant pulse, cells were washed three times and then cultured in medium containing around 92 U/mL IL-2. Before culture, peripheral blood mononuclear cells were isolated using Lymphoprep gradient centrifugation and then cryopreserved in liquid nitrogen.

The record originates from a study of in vitro expanded adult blood gammadelta T cells (dated by TCRdb to 2020 to 2022). Some background on the complete study: Sort purity ranged from about 94% to 100% Vgamma9Vdelta2 cells among T cells. The study compared the TCR repertoire of Vgamma9Vdelta2 T cells expanded in vitro with a mistletoe-extract drug against those expanded with HMBPP or zoledronate. For every donor, cells were stimulated separately with HMBPP, zoledronate or AbnobaViscum P, and the TRG and TRD CDR3 repertoires from each condition were sequenced. The TCR repertoire analysis included a few subjects.

General findings and caveats noted by the study authors: The TRDV2 repertoire shared between treatments was found to be private to each donor, and TRD repertoires were clustered by subject rather than by stimulant in multidimensional scaling. CDR3 length, diversity and J usage of AbnobaViscum P-expanded Vgamma9Vdelta2 repertoires were found to be similar to those of HMBPP- and zoledronate-expanded repertoires, which suggested a polyclonal response. All repertoires were derived from in vitro expanded cultures of healthy donor cells rather than from mistletoe-treated patients. Most of the top TRGV9 CDR3 clonotypes were public, as they were shared across donors and across all three stimulation conditions.

The chain is made from TRDV2 and TRDJ1; 8 central bases correspond to TRDD3. Source: gamma-delta T cells from peripheral blood expanded in culture, taken from an in vitro culture stimulated with HMBPP. The clonotype comes from an adult in good health. This receptor has the CDR3 CACDTLLGIHKTHDKLIF. In nucleotide form, the sequence is TGTGCCTGTGACACGCTTTTGGGGATACATAAGACGCACGATAAACTCATCTTT.